Presented here are 25 T cell receptor beta chains from one specimen sequenced in a study of blood T cell repertoires in COVID-19. Measured with immunoSEQ multiplex PCR; TCRdb has only the in-frame clones, and not every one. The sample holds over 60,000 clones, 85% to 90% seen once. Sample: peripheral blood. The source of these receptors is a man aged 50 to 59 with acute or convalescent COVID-19.

The V call is TRBV24-1, the J call TRBJ1-1; D unclear. The CDR3 contains 15 residues. V gave up 2 bases and J gave up 1 base, with 10 bases separating them. CDR1 and CDR2 from the germline V gene are KGHDR and SFDVKD. The CDR3 is CATSDSGATNTEAFF. The CDR3 nucleotides are TGTGCCACCAGTGATTCCGGAGCAACGAACACTGAAGCTTTCTTT.

The rearrangement links TRBV10-3 to TRBJ2-2; D ambiguous. With 5 bases removed from V and 2 bases from J, the gap between germline ends came to 9 bases. Per the germline V gene, CDR1 is ENHRY and CDR2 is SYGVKD. CDR3 length equals 14 residues. Here the CDR3 DNA reads TGTGCCATCAGTAGAGCCCAAAACACCGGGGAGCTGTTTTTT. This sequence encodes CAISRAQNTGELFF.

This sequence joins TRBV19 and TRBJ1-2; D remains ambiguous. V gave up 2 bases and J gave up 4 bases, with 8 bases separating them. The CDR3 loop spans 13 amino acids. Germline V CDR1 and CDR2: LNHDA, SQIVND (reference sequence). In nucleotides, the CDR3 is TGTGCCAGTAGTATAACCAGCGGCTATGGCTACACCTTC. It translates to CASSITSGYGYTF.

The V call is TRBV9, the J call TRBJ2-1; 10 nucleotides agree with TRBD2. The length of the CDR3 is 16 residues. After removal of 0 bases from V and 5 bases from J, the junction contained 5 bases not matched to a gene. CDR1 SGDLS and CDR2 YYNGEE come from the germline V gene. The CDR3 loop reads CASSVVASGSNNEQFF. For the CDR3, the DNA is TGTGCCAGCAGCGTAGTGGCTAGCGGGAGTAACAATGAGCAGTTCTTC.

The V call is TRBV6-5, the J call TRBJ1-1; 7 bases map to TRBD1. The germline gives CDR1 MNHEY, CDR2 SVGAGI. This CDR3 comprises 14 residues. After removal of 5 bases from V and 0 bases from J, the junction contained 3 bases not matched to a gene. The CDR3 sequence: CASSRTGMNTEAFF. CDR3 bases: TGTGCCAGCAGTAGGACAGGAATGAACACTGAAGCTTTCTTT.

V is TRBV7-7 and J is TRBJ2-1; weak D call: TRBD2 (5 bases). Germline V CDR1 and CDR2: SSHAT, FNYEAQ (reference sequence). The CDR3 covers 15 residues. V was pared by 1 base and J by 0 bases, with 7 bases between. DNA of the CDR3: TGTGCCAGCAGCTTAGAGCGGCACTCCTACAATGAGCAGTTCTTC. Translated: CASSLERHSYNEQFF.

The chain recombines TRBV6-2 or TRBV6-3 with TRBJ1-5, with TRBD1 matching 7 bases. Germline V lookup: CDR1 MNHEY, CDR2 SVGEGT. The CDR3 loop spans 14 amino acids. Germline trimming cut 5 bases from V and 7 bases from J; bases unmatched to any gene: 8. CDR3 protein: CASSPGQDWQPQHF. CDR3 DNA sequence: TGTGCCAGCAGTCCCGGACAGGACTGGCAGCCCCAGCATTTT.

The V gene is TRBV10-2, the J gene TRBJ2-5; 12 bases are shared with TRBD2. The V gene end was trimmed by 2 bases and the J gene end by 2 bases; junction bases not matched to a gene: 6. The CDR3 loop spans 17 amino acids. CDR1 is WSHSY and CDR2 is SAAADI in the germline V gene. The CDR3 sequence is CASSELAGGVDQETQYF. As DNA, the CDR3 is TGCGCCAGCAGTGAGCTAGCGGGAGGGGTGGATCAAGAGACCCAGTACTTC.

V gene TRBV7-9 combines with J gene TRBJ2-7, with a possible D match to TRBD2 (6 bases). Trimming pared 4 bases from V and 4 bases from J, leaving 14 bases between. This CDR3 has 14 amino acids. Germline V gene data show CDR1 as SEHNR and CDR2 as FQNEAQ (reference sequence). CDR3 nucleotides: TGTGCCAGCAGCTCCCGGGACTTTATTTACGAGCAGTACTTC. Protein: CASSSRDFIYEQYF.

The V call is TRBV4-1, the J call TRBJ2-3, with 10 bases lining up with TRBD2. Germline CDR1 MGHRA, CDR2 YSYEKL. This CDR3 region has 17 residues. V lost 3 bases, J lost 3 bases, and 9 bases stayed unmatched. The CDR3 region has the DNA TGCGCCAGCAGCCAGGTTCCGGGACTAGCGAGTACAGATACGCAGTATTTT. Translation gives CASSQVPGLASTDTQYF.

The rearrangement uses TRBV6-2 or TRBV6-3 and TRBJ2-7; D call uncertain. The CDR3 sequence is 15 residues long. Trimming cost V 5 bases and J 2 bases, with 16 bases left between them. Germline values: CDR1 MNHEY, CDR2 SVGEGT. The DNA for the CDR3 is TGTGCCAGCAGTACCGCTGTGAGTCTCGCCTACGAGCAGTACTTC. It encodes CASSTAVSLAYEQYF.

This clone was observed once. This rearrangement joins TRBV7-9 to TRBJ1-5, with D tentatively TRBD1 (6 bases). There are 14 residues in the CDR3. V lost 5 bases and J 11 bases, leaving 19 bases between the germline ends. Germline assignment: CDR1 SEHNR and CDR2 FQNEAQ (reference sequence). CDR3 residues: CASSPSTEGGAQHF. The CDR3 nucleotides are TGTGCCAGCAGCCCCAGTACAGAAGGGGGGGCCCAGCATTTT.

The chain combines TRBV10-3 with TRBJ1-3; possible D gene TRBD1, 5 bases. CDR1 is ENHRY and CDR2 is SYGVKD in the germline V gene. The CDR3 runs to 15 residues. V lost 6 bases and J 4 bases, leaving 16 bases between the germline ends. As DNA, the CDR3 is TGTGCCATCAGACTGACAGTCAGAGAGGGAAACACCATATATTTT. Its translation: CAIRLTVREGNTIYF.

The rearrangement links TRBV29-1 to TRBJ1-3; 9 bases are shared with TRBD1. Losses at the gene ends were 7 bases for V and 3 bases for J; bases not matched to a gene: 4. Per germline, CDR1 SQVTM and CDR2 ANQGSEA. CDR3 length: 13 residues. The chain's CDR3 is CSGGTGYGNTIYF. The CDR3 DNA reads as TGCAGCGGAGGGACAGGGTATGGAAACACCATATATTTT.

The chain has TRBV5-1 and TRBJ1-3; perhaps TRBD1 as D (6 bases). V lost 4 bases and J lost 1, with 12 bases in between. The germline gives CDR1 SGHRS, CDR2 YFSETQ. The CDR3 loop spans 15 amino acids. The CDR3 DNA is TGCGCCAGCAGCCGAGAACAGGGTTCTGGAAACACCATATATTTT. This gives the protein CASSREQGSGNTIYF.

The rearrangement uses TRBV19 and TRBJ1-5; 7 bases fit TRBD1. This CDR3 is built from 14 residues. CDR1 is LNHDA, CDR2 SQIVND, per germline (reference sequence). After removal of 5 bases from V and 4 bases from J, the junction contained 5 bases not matched to a gene. The DNA of the CDR3 is TGTGCCAGTAGTCCCCAACAGGGGAATCAGCCCCAGCATTTT. This sequence encodes CASSPQQGNQPQHF.

The V gene is TRBV6-5, the J gene TRBJ1-1; 8 nucleotides line up with TRBD1. CDR1 MNHEY and CDR2 SVGAGI come from the germline V gene. The CDR3 runs 16 residues. Trimming took 4 bases from V and 1 from J; bases not matched to a gene: 8. For the CDR3, the DNA is TGTGCCAGCAGTTCCGGACAGGGACGGAAGAACACTGAAGCTTTCTTT. Its protein product is CASSSGQGRKNTEAFF.

This clone was seen a single time. The rearrangement joins TRBV13 to TRBJ2-1; possible D gene TRBD1, 6 bases. The CDR3 spans 18 residues. Trimming pared 6 bases from V and 0 bases from J, leaving 21 bases between. CDR1 and CDR2 from the germline V gene are PRHDT and FYEKMQ (reference sequence). CDR3 amino acids: CASSSGAGLASSYNEQFF. For the CDR3, the DNA is TGTGCCAGCAGTTCAGGGGCAGGGTTAGCCAGCTCCTACAATGAGCAGTTCTTC.

The chain uses TRBV9 and TRBJ2-7, with 8 positions matching TRBD1. V lost 3 bases and J lost 5; bases outside the gene matches: 10. The germline CDR1 and CDR2 sequences are SGDLS and YYNGEE. This CDR3 is 15 amino acids long. The CDR3 nucleotides read TGTGCCAGCAGCGCCCGGACAGGGAGAGGGAACGAGCAGTACTTC. Its translation: CASSARTGRGNEQYF.

CDR3 region: CASSIGAKDTQYF. CDR3 coding DNA: TGTGCCAGTAGTATAGGGGCCAAAGATACGCAGTATTTT. V gene TRBV19 combines with J gene TRBJ2-3; no definite D call. The CDR3 length is 13 residues. V was clipped by 1 base and J by 5 bases, with 7 bases between them. Per the germline V gene, CDR1 is LNHDA and CDR2 is SQIVND (reference sequence).

This rearrangement joins TRBV12-5 to TRBJ2-5; 8 bases agree with TRBD2. Germline V gene lookup returns CDR1 LGHNT and CDR2 FRNRAP. The J segment lost 2 bases and the V segment lost 1 base, leaving 6 bases of the junction unmatched. This CDR3 has 16 amino acids. The CDR3 DNA reads TGTGCTAGTGGTTTGGGGCTAGCGGGCGAGCAAGAGACCCAGTACTTC. It is translated as CASGLGLAGEQETQYF.

This chain connects TRBV5-1 to TRBJ1-2; possible D gene TRBD1, 5 bases. This CDR3 has 14 residues. Germline values: CDR1 SGHRS, CDR2 YFSETQ. Trimming removed 2 bases at V and 0 bases at J, with 8 bases between. CDR3 sequence: CASSFGGTNYGYTF. In DNA form, the CDR3 reads TGCGCCAGCAGCTTCGGGGGAACTAACTATGGCTACACCTTC.

This chain connects TRBV24-1 to TRBJ2-2; 10 bases are a match to TRBD2. The V gene's germline CDR1 is KGHDR and CDR2 SFDVKD. This CDR3 spans 16 amino acids. J was trimmed by 6 bases and V by 4 bases; bases with no gene match: 7. CDR3 amino acids: CATSEGLAGVAGELFF. The CDR3 nucleotides are TGTGCCACCAGTGAGGGTCTAGCGGGAGTGGCCGGGGAGCTGTTTTTT.

This chain joins TRBV10-3 and TRBJ1-2, with a tentative D call TRBD1 (6 bases). V was pared by 0 bases and J by 6 bases, with 8 bases between. The CDR3 consists of 13 residues. Germline CDR1 and CDR2: ENHRY and SYGVKD. CDR3 loop: CAISESQGNGYTF. The CDR3 coding sequence is TGTGCCATCAGTGAGTCCCAGGGGAATGGCTACACCTTC.

The CDR3, as DNA: TGTGCCAGTAGTATAGGGACAGCTTACAATGAGCAGTTCTTC. Amino acid sequence: CASSIGTAYNEQFF. The chain joins TRBV19 to TRBJ2-1; TRBD1 might be the D (6 bases). Germline lookup yields CDR1 LNHDA and CDR2 SQIVND (reference sequence). The ends were cut back, 1 base at V and 4 bases at J, with 8 bases in the middle. The CDR3 has 14 amino acids.